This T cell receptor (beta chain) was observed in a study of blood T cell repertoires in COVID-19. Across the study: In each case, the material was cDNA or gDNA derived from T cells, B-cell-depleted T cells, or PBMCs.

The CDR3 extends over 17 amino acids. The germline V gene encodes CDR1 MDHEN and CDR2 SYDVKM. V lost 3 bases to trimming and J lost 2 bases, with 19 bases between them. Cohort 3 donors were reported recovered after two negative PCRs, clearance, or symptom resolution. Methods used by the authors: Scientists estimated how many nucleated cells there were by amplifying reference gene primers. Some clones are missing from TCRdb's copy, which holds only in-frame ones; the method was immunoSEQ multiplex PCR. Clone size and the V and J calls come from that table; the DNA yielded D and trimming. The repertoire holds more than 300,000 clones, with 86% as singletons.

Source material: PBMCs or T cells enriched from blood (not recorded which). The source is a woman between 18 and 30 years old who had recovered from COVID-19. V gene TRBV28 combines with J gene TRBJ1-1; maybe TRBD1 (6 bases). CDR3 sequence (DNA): TGTGCCAGCAGTTTGGTTCAGGGGCAGGGGAAAAACACTGAAGCTTTCTTT. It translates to CASSLVQGQGKNTEAFF.